A selection of T cell receptor beta chains follows, all from one sample in a study of neurological immune-mediated disorders. Via MiXCR, TCRdb re-called the 5' RACE reads, giving one row per CDR3 protein. The table lists tens of thousands of distinct CDR3 sequences, 10% of them singletons. What was sequenced was PBMCs. These receptors all stem from a woman in her thirties or forties with HTLV-1-associated myelopathy (HAM/TSP). Each CDR3 is given with its conserved first and last residue. The order of the fields is V gene, J gene, clone size, D gene, CDR3 DNA, CDR3 protein. The D gene is left open where the match is weak. Clone sizes are given selectively: once, few, many, or a class where the clone is expanded.

>TRBV27|TRBJ2-7|many|-
TGTGCCAGCAGTTTGGACGGTGGGAGGGGGTACTACGAGCAGTACTTC
CASSLDGGRGYYEQYF
>TRBV5-1|TRBJ2-2|many|TRBD1
TGCGCCAGCAGCCCCGGGACAGGGGGCGTCGGGGAGCTGTTTTTT
CASSPGTGGVGELFF
>TRBV7-2|TRBJ1-2|many|-
TGTGCCAGCAGCTCATGGGACGCCGAGGACAACTATGGCTACACCTTC
CASSSWDAEDNYGYTF
>TRBV5-1|TRBJ2-1|many|-
TGCGCCAGCAGCTTACAGGAGTTAAAATACAATGAGCAGTTCTTC
CASSLQELKYNEQFF
>TRBV5-1|TRBJ2-5|many|TRBD1
TGCGCCAGCAGCTTTGCGGGACAGGAAGAGACCCAGTACTTC
CASSFAGQEETQYF
>TRBV20-1|TRBJ2-1|many|-
TGCAGTGCTAGCGGGATTTCGAGTTACAATGAGCAGTTCTTC
CSASGISSYNEQFF
>TRBV5-1|TRBJ1-5|many|TRBD1
TGCGCCAGCAGCTTGGCAGGGGGTCGGAATCAGCCCCAGCATTTT
CASSLAGGRNQPQHF
>TRBV11-2|TRBJ1-6|many|-
TGTGCCAGCAGCTTCGGACGGACAGAGAATTCACCCCTCCACTTT
CASSFGRTENSPLHF
>TRBV5-1|TRBJ1-2|many|-
TGCGCCAGCAGCTTGGCCGATCCGGTTAACTATGGCTACACCTTC
CASSLADPVNYGYTF
>TRBV10-3|TRBJ2-1|many|TRBD2
TGTGCCATCATCGGGGGGACCCACAATGAGCAGTTCTTC
CAIIGGTHNEQFF
>TRBV14|TRBJ1-1|many|-
TGTGCCAGCACCCCTTTATATACGGCTGAAGCTTTCTTT
CASTPLYTAEAFF
>TRBV5-6|TRBJ2-6|-|TRBD1
TGTGCCAGCAGCTTGCTGCCGGGACAGGCTGGGGCCAACGTCCTGACTTTC
CASSLLPGQAGANVLTF
>TRBV29-1|TRBJ1-1|many|-
TGCAGCGTTAAAATACAGGGTAGTGATACTGAAGCTTTCTTT
CSVKIQGSDTEAFF
>TRBV20-1|TRBJ1-1|many|-
TGCAGTGCTAGAGAGCCCGGGAAAAGGGGAGACGCTTTCTTT
CSAREPGKRGDAFF
>TRBV7-3|TRBJ2-2|many|-
TGTGCCAGCAGCTCGGCTGGGGGGGAGCTGTTTTTT
CASSSAGGELFF
>TRBV27|TRBJ2-2|many|-
TGTGCCAGCAGCTTCTCCGGGGAGCTGTTTTTT
CASSFSGELFF
>TRBV29-1|TRBJ1-4|many|-
TGCAGCGTTGAGGCCAGGACGGCAACTAATGAAAAACTGTTTTTT
CSVEARTATNEKLFF
>TRBV20-1|TRBJ2-1|many|-
TGCAGTGCTATAGGGGCAGATGAGCAGTTCTTC
CSAIGADEQFF
>TRBV7-3|TRBJ2-1|many|-
TGTGCCAGCAGCTCGGAGGCAGGGTCCTACAATGAGCAGTTCTTC
CASSSEAGSYNEQFF
>TRBV9|TRBJ2-7|many|TRBD2
TGTGCCAGCAGCCCCACAGCGGGGGGTGCCTACGAGCAGTACTTC
CASSPTAGGAYEQYF
>TRBV7-9|TRBJ1-2|many|-
TGTGCCAGCAGCGATCTGGTAGTCCTATATGGCTACACCTTC
CASSDLVVLYGYTF
>TRBV5-5|TRBJ2-3|many|-
TGTGCCAGCAGCCCGGGGCACTTTTCTGATACGCAGTATTTT
CASSPGHFSDTQYF
>TRBV29-1|TRBJ2-3|many|-
TGCAGCGTTGAAGGGCCTAGGGCCCCGGGTCACGCAGATACGCAGTATTTT
CSVEGPRAPGHADTQYF
>TRBV27|TRBJ1-1|many|-
TGTGCCAGCAGTTCGAGTCTGAAGGAGACTGAAGCTTTCTTT
CASSSSLKETEAFF
>TRBV18|TRBJ2-3|many|-
TGTGCCAGCTCACCACTAAGGGATATCGCAGATACGCAGTATTTT
CASSPLRDIADTQYF
>TRBV12-5|TRBJ2-1|many|-
TGTGCTAGTGGTTTGGTACTGGGCACACTATCCTACAATGAGCAGTTCTTC
CASGLVLGTLSYNEQFF
>TRBV29-1|TRBJ2-5|many|-
TGCAGCGTCGGGGGCCTCCAAGAGACCCAGTACTTC
CSVGGLQETQYF
>TRBV5-1|TRBJ2-3|many|TRBD1
TGCGCCAGCGGCTTCGACAGGGTCACAGATACGCAGTATTTT
CASGFDRVTDTQYF
>TRBV4-3|TRBJ2-1|many|-
TGCGCCAGCAGCCTTTGGCGGGGAGATGAGCAGTTCTTC
CASSLWRGDEQFF
>TRBV11-2|TRBJ1-2|-|-
TGTGCCAGCAGCCGCGAGGGCATTGGCTACACCTTC
CASSREGIGYTF
>TRBV5-1|TRBJ2-1|few|-
TGCGCCAGCAGCTTGTTTTCCCAGTCCTCAACCTACAATGAGCAGTTCTTC
CASSLFSQSSTYNEQFF
>TRBV7-8|TRBJ1-2|-|TRBD1
TGTGCCAGCAGCTCCCGGGACAGGGGCAACTATGGCTACACCTTC
CASSSRDRGNYGYTF
>TRBV12-3/TRBV12-4|TRBJ1-2|many|-
TGTGCCAGCAGTTTACGGACCGGCGAGGGCGGCTACACCTTC
CASSLRTGEGGYTF
>TRBV10-3|TRBJ2-7|many|-
TGTGCCATCAGTGGGGCGGGGGCCACCTACGAGCAGTACTTC
CAISGAGATYEQYF
>TRBV6-4|TRBJ2-3|-|TRBD2
TGTGCCGGCAGTGACTCGACTAGCGGGGGCCCAGAGTCACAGTATTTT
CAGSDSTSGGPESQYF
>TRBV12-3/TRBV12-4|TRBJ1-2|-|-
TGTGCCAGCAGTCCCATCAGGGGTGGCTACACCTTC
CASSPIRGGYTF
>TRBV25-1|TRBJ2-5|-|-
TGTGCCAGCAGTGAAGCGCGGCAGCAAGAGACCCAGTACTTC
CASSEARQQETQYF
>TRBV20-1|TRBJ2-3|few|TRBD2
TGCAGTTCGGGGGGTAGCGGGGGGCCGTGGGATACGCAGTATTTT
CSSGGSGGPWDTQYF
>TRBV7-2|TRBJ2-4|many|TRBD1
TGTGCCAGCAGCCCCGGACAGGGTCACATTCAGTACTTC
CASSPGQGHIQYF
>TRBV10-3|TRBJ2-7|many|TRBD2
TGTGCCATCAGTGACGAAGCGGGATTCACCTACGAGCAGTACTTC
CAISDEAGFTYEQYF
>TRBV10-2|TRBJ1-2|few|TRBD1
TGCGCCAGCAGTGAGGGCAGGGGGATAGCTAACTATGGCTACACCTTC
CASSEGRGIANYGYTF